The present T cell receptor beta chain was sequenced within a study of T cells in Graves' hyperthyroidism and ophthalmopathy. Study summary: The authors collected peripheral blood at initial diagnosis, before any treatment.

The table lists this clonotype with a few counts. Its target is unknown. Study-level points and caveats: Separation of ophthalmopathy from stable hyperthyroidism was achieved by a 13 V-J model. Most thyroid-expanded clonotypes above 0.001 were also found in blood.

Source material for PBMCs was less than 12 ml fresh peripheral blood. The investigators amplified TCR beta CDR3 regions from RNA transcripts. A set of HTBI primers served as the primers for a first-round RT-PCR of the TCR CDR3. MiXCR, applied by TCRdb to the multiplex PCR reads, yields one record per CDR3 protein. The repertoire includes around 440,000 distinct CDR3 sequences, around 14% of them detected once, and approximately 7.5% sits in the top ten. Specimen: blood. The receptor was isolated from a woman under 30 with Graves' hyperthyroidism.

The CDR3 spells CSASVGLAGAGEQYF. The CDR3 DNA follows: TGCAGTGCTAGTGTGGGACTAGCGGGAGCGGGAGAGCAGTACTTC. The chain carries TRBV20-1 and TRBJ2-7; 14 bases fit TRBD2. Germline V CDR1 and CDR2: DFQATT, SNEGSKA (reference sequence). The CDR3 consists of 15 residues. V dropped 3 bases and J dropped 7; count of bases not matched to a gene: 8.